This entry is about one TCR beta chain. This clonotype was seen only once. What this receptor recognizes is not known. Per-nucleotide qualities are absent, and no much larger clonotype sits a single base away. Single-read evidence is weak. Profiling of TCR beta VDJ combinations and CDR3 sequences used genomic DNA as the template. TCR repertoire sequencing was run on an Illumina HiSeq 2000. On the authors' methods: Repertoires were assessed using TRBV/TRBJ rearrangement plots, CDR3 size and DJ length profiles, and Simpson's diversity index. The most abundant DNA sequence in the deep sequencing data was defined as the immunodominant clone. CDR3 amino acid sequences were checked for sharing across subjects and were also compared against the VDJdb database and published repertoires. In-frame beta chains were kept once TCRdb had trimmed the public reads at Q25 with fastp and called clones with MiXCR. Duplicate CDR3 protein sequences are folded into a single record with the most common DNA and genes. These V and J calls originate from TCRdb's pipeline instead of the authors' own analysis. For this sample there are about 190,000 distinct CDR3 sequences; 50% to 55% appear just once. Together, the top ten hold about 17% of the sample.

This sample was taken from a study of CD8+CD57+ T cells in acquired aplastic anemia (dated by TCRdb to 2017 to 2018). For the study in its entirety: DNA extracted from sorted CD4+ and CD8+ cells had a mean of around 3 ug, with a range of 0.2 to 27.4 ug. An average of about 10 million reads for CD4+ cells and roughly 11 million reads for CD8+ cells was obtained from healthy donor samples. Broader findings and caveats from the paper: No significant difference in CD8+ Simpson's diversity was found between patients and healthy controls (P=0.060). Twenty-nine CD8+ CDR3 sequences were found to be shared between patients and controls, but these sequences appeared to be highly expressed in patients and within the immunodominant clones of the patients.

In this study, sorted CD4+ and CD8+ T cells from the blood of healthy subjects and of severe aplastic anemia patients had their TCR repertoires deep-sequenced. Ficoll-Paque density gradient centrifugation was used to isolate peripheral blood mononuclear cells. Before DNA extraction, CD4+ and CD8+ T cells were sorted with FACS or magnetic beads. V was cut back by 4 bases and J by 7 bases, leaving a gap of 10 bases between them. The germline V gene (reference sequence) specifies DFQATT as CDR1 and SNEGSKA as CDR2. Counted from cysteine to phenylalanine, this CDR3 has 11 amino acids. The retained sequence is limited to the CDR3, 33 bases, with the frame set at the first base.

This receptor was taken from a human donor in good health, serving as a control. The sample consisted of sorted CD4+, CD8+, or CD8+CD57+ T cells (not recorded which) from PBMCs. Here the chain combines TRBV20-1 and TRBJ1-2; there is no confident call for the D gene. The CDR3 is CSATFPGGYTF. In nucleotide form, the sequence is TGCAGTGCTACGTTTCCGGGTGGCTACACCTTC.